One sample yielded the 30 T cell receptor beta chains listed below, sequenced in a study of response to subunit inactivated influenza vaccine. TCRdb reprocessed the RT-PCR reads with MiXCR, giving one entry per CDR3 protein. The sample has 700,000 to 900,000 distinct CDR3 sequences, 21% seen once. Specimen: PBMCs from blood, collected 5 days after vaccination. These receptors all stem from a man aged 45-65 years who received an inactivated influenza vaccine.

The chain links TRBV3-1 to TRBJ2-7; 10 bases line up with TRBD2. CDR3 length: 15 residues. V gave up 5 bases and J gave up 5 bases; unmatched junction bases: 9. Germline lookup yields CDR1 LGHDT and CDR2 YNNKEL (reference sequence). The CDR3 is CASSLTSGVNNEQYF. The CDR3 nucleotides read TGTGCCAGCAGCTTAACTAGCGGGGTAAACAACGAGCAGTACTTC.

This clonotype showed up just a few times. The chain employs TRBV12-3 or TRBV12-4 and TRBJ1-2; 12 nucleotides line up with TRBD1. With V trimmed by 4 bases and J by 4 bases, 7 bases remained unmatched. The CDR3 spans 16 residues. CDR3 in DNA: TGTGCCAGCAGTTCTCACCGGGACAGGGGGCTCTATGGCTACACCTTC. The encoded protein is CASSSHRDRGLYGYTF.

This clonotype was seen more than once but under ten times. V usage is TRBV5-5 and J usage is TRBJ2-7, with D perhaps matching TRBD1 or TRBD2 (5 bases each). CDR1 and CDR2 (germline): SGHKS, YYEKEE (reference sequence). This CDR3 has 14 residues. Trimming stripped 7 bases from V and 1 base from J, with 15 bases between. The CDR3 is CASHWGPLSYEQYF. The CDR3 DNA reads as TGTGCCAGCCACTGGGGACCGCTATCCTACGAGCAGTACTTC.

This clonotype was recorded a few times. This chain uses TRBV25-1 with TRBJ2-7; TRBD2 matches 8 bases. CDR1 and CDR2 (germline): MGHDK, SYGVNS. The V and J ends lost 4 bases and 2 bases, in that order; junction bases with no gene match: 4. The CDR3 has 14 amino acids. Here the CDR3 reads CASSVPGRAYEQYF. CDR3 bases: TGTGCCAGCAGTGTTCCCGGGAGGGCCTACGAGCAGTACTTC.

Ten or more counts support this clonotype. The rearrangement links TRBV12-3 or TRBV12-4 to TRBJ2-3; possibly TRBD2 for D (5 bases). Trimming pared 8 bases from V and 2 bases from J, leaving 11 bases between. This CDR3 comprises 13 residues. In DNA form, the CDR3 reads TGTGCCAGCGAAACGAGGGCCACAGATACGCAGTATTTT. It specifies CASETRATDTQYF.

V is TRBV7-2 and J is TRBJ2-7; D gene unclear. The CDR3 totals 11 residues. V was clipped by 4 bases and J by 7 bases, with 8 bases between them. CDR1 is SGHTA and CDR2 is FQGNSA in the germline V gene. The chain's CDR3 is CASSSSLEQYF. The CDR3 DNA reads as TGTGCCAGCAGCTCATCCTTAGAGCAGTACTTC.

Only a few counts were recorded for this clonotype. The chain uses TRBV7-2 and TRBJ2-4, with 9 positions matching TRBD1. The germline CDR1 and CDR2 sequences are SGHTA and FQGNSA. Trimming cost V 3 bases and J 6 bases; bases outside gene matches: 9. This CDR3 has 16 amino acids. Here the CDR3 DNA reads TGTGCCAGCAGCTTCGCGGGACAGGGTGTTGGAAACATTCAGTACTTC. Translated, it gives CASSFAGQGVGNIQYF. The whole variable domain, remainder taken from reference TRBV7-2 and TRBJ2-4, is GAGVSQSPSNKVTEKGKDVELRCDPISGHTALYWYRQSLGQGLEFLIYFQGNSAPDKSGLPSDRFSAERTGGSVSTLTIQRTQQEDSAVYLCASSFAGQGVGNIQYFGAGTRLSVL.

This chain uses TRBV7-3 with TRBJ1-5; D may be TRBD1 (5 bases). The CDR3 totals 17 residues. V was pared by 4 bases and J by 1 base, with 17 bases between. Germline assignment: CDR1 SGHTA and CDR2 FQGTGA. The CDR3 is CASSSKTARLSNQPQHF. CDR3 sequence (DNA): TGTGCCAGCAGCTCAAAGACAGCGAGATTGAGCAATCAGCCCCAGCATTTT.

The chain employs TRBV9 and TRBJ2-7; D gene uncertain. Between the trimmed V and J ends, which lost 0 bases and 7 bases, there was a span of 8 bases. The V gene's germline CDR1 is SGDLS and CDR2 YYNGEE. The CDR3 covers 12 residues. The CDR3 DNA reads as TGTGCCAGCAGCGTAGCTTCGGGTGAGCAGTACTTC. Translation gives CASSVASGEQYF.

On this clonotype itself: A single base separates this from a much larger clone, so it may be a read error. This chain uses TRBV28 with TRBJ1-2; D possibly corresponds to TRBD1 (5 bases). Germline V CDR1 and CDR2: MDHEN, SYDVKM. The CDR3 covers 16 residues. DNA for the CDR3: TGTGCCAGCAGATCTACAGCCTTCGGGGCAGGGTATGGCTGCACCTTC. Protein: CASRSTAFGAGYGCTF.

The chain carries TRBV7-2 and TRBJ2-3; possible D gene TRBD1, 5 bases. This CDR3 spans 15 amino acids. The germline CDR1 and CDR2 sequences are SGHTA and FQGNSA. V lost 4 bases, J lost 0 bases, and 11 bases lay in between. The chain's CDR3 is CASSSARQSTDTQYF. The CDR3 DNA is TGTGCCAGCAGCTCCGCAAGACAGAGCACAGATACGCAGTATTTT.

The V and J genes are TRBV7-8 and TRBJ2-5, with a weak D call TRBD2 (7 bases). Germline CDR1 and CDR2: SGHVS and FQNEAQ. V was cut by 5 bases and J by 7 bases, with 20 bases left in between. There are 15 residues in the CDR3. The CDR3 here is CASSTSLGGRWTQYF. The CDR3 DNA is TGTGCCAGCAGCACCTCCTTGGGGGGGCGATGGACCCAGTACTTC.

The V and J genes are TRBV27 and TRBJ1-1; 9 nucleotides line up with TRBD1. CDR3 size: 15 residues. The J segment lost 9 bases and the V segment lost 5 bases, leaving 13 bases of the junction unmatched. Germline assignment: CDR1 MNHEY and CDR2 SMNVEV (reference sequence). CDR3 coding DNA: TGTGCCAGCAGTCTCAACGGGGACAGGGCTCCGAAAGCTTTCTTT. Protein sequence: CASSLNGDRAPKAFF.

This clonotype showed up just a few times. The chain's CDR3 is CSVAGTVTSYEQYF. CDR3 nucleotide sequence: TGCAGCGTGGCCGGGACGGTGACCTCCTACGAGCAGTACTTC. This sequence joins TRBV29-1 and TRBJ2-7; either TRBD1 or TRBD2 may fit D (5 bases each). Germline V lookup: CDR1 SQVTM, CDR2 ANQGSEA. V was trimmed by 6 bases and J by 0 bases, leaving 15 bases between them. This CDR3 has 14 amino acids.

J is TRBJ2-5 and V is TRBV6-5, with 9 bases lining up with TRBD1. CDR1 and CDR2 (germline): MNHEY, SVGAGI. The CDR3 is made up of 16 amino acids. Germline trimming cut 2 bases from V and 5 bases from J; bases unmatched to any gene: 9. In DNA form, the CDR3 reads TGTGCCAGCAGTTACACCCGGACAGGGGCGGGGGAGACCCAGTACTTC. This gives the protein CASSYTRTGAGETQYF.

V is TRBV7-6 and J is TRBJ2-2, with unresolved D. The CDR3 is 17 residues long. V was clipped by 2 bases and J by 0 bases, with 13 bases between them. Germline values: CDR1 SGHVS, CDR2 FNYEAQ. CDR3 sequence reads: CASSLKLSVANTGELFF. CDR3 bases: TGTGCCAGCAGCTTAAAATTATCGGTTGCGAACACCGGGGAGCTGTTTTTT.

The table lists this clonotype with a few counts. The DNA for the CDR3 is TGCAGTGCTAGAGTCCCCGGGACTAGCGGGGGGCAGTATTTT. Its protein is CSARVPGTSGGQYF. V usage is TRBV20-1 and J usage is TRBJ2-3, with 14 bases matching TRBD2. The CDR3 is made up of 14 amino acids. V dropped 1 base and J dropped 11; count of bases not matched to a gene: 5. Per the germline V gene, CDR1 is DFQATT and CDR2 is SNEGSKA (reference sequence).

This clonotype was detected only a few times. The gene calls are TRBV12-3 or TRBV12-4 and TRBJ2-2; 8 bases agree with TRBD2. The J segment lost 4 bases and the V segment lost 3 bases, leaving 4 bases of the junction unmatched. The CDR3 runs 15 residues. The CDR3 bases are TGTGCCAGCAGTTTTGCGGGAGGTACCACCGGGGAGCTGTTTTTT. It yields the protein CASSFAGGTTGELFF.

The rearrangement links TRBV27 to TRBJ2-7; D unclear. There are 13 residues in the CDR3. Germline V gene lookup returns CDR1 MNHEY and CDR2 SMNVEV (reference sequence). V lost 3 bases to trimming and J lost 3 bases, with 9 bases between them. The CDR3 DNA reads TGTGCCAGCAGTTTCACTATATTCTACGAGCAGTACTTC. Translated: CASSFTIFYEQYF.

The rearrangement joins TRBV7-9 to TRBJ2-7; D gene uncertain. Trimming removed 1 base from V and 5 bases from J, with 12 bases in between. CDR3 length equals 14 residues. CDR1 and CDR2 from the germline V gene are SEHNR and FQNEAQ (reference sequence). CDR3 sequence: CASSLGAGSDEQYF. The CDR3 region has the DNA TGTGCCAGCAGCTTAGGGGCAGGATCGGACGAGCAGTACTTC.

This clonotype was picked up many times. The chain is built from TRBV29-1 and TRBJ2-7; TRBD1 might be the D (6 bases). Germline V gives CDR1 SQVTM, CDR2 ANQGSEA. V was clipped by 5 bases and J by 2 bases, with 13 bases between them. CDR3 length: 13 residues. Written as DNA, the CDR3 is TGCAGCGTTTCCCAGGGGAACCCCTACGAGCAGTACTTC. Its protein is CSVSQGNPYEQYF.

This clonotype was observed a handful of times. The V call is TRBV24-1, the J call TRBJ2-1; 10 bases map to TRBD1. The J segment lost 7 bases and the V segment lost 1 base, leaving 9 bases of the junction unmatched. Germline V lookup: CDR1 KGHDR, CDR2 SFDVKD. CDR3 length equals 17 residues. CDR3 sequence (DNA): TGTGCCACCAGTGATTTTCTAACGGGACAGGGGCGGAATGAGCAGTTCTTC. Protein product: CATSDFLTGQGRNEQFF.

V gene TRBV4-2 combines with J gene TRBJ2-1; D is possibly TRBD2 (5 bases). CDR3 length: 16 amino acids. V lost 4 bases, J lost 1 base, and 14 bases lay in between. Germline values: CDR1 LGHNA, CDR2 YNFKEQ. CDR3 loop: CASSPGLVASYNEQFF. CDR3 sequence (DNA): TGTGCCAGCAGCCCGGGATTGGTAGCGTCCTACAATGAGCAGTTCTTC.

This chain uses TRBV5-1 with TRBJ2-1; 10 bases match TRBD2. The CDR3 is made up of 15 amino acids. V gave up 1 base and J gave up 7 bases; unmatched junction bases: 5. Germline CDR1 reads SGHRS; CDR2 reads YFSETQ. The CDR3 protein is CASSLNLAGVNEQFF. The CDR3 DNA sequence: TGCGCCAGCAGCTTGAACCTAGCGGGAGTTAATGAGCAGTTCTTC.

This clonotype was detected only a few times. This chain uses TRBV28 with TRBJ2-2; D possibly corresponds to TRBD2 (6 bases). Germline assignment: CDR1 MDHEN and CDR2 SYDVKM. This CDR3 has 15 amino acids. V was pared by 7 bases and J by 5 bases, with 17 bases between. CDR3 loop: CASIDSLAFTGELFF. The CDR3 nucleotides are TGTGCCAGCATAGATTCCCTAGCGTTTACCGGGGAGCTGTTTTTT.

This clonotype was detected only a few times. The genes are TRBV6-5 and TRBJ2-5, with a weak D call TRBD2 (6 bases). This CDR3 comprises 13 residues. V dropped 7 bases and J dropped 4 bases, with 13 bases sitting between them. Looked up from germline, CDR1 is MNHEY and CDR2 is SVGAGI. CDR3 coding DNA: TGTGCCAGCACCCTATCGGGAGCAGAGACCCAGTACTTC. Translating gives CASTLSGAETQYF.

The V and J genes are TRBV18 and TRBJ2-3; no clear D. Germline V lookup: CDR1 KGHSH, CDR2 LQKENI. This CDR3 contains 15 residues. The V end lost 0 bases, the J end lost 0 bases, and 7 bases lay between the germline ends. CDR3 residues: CASSPPSYSTDTQYF. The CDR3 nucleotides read TGTGCCAGCTCACCACCGTCATATAGCACAGATACGCAGTATTTT.

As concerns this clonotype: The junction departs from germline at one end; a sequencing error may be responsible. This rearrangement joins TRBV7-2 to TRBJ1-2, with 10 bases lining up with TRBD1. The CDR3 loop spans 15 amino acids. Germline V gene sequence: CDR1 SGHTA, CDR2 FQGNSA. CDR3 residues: CASSLAGGTGAVQVF. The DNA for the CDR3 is TGTGCCAGCAGCTTAGCGGGCGGGACAGGGGCAGTTCAGGTCTTC.

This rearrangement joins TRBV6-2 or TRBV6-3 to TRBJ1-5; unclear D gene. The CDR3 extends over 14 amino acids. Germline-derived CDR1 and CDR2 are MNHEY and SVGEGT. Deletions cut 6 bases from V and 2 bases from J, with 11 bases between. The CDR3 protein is CASSPVNRNQPQHF. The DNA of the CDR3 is TGTGCCAGCAGCCCAGTGAATCGCAATCAGCCCCAGCATTTT.

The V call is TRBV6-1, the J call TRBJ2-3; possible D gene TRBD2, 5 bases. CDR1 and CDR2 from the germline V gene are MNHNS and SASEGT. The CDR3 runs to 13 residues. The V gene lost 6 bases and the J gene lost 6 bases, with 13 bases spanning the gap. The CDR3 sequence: CASRPYGSDTQYF. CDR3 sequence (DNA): TGTGCCAGCAGACCATATGGGAGCGATACGCAGTATTTT.